These 4 T cell receptor beta chains came from one sample sequenced in a study of T cells in narcolepsy. Generated by immunoSEQ multiplex PCR, the TCRdb table keeps only in-frame clones and is missing some. The table records around 32,000 clones, roughly four fifths of them present only once. The specimen was memory (CD45RA-) CD4+ T cells from blood. These receptor sequences come from a human donor in good health.

For the CDR3, the DNA is TGCGCCAGCAGCCACGTCGACCTCATTTCCTCCAGCTCCTACGAGCAGTACTTC. It codes for CASSHVDLISSSSYEQYF. The chain uses TRBV4-1 and TRBJ2-7; no reliable D call. From germline, CDR1 is MGHRA and CDR2 YSYEKL. This CDR3 is 18 amino acids long. Trimming took off 3 bases at V and 0 bases at J, with 21 bases between the two ends.

A single count supports this clone. This chain connects TRBV2 to TRBJ1-5, with D possibly being TRBD1 (5 bases). The V end was cut by 7 bases, the J end by 7 bases, with 17 bases between. This CDR3 is built from 14 residues. Germline V gene sequence: CDR1 SNHLY, CDR2 FYNNEI. The CDR3 DNA sequence: TGTGCCAGCACTGAGACCACCCCAGGGCAGCCCCAGCATTTT. Translating it yields CASTETTPGQPQHF.

The V gene is TRBV11-2, the J gene TRBJ1-2; D is perhaps TRBD1 (6 bases). Germline-derived CDR1 and CDR2 are SGHAT and FQNNGV. V lost 7 bases and J lost 8, with 23 bases in between. This CDR3 is 15 amino acids long. The CDR3 is CASTIPSLGGRGYTF. The CDR3 nucleotides are TGTGCCAGCACCATCCCCTCGTTAGGGGGGCGAGGCTACACCTTC.

The rearrangement links TRBV7-2 to TRBJ1-5; D is ambiguous. Trimming left V 7 bases short and J 9 bases short, with 10 bases between. Per germline, CDR1 SGHTA and CDR2 FQGNSA. The CDR3 runs to 11 residues. The CDR3 DNA reads as TGTGCCAGCACGGACGGATCGCCCCAGCATTTT. Amino acid sequence: CASTDGSPQHF.